Listed below are T cell receptor beta chains from one sample, sequenced in a study of T cells after yellow fever vaccination. In TCRdb, the 5' RACE reads were re-called with MiXCR into one record per CDR3 protein. The table includes about 350,000 distinct CDR3 sequences, about 12% detected once. Specimen: CD4+ T cells sorted from PBMCs, collected 15 days after the yellow fever booster vaccination. Receptors were obtained from a man younger than 30 who received the YFV17D yellow fever vaccine. The CDR3 runs from the conserved cysteine through the conserved F or W. A D gene is named only where the DNA matches it firmly. Where a row states a size, it is once, few, many or the class of an expanded clone; other rows omit it.

TRBJ2-1	TRBV24-1	few	TRBD2	TGTGCCACCAGTGATTTGAGTTCTAGCGGGGGGTCCTACAATGAGCAGTTCTTC	CATSDLSSSGGSYNEQFF
TRBJ2-4	TRBV6-2/TRBV6-3	few	-	TGTGCCAGCAGTTTTTCCGGGGCCGAAAACATTCAGTACTTC	CASSFSGAENIQYF
TRBJ2-3	TRBV9	-	TRBD2	TGTGCCAGCAGCCCTGGGACTAGCGGGGGGGCAACAGATACGCAGTATTTT	CASSPGTSGGATDTQYF
TRBJ1-4	TRBV5-1	-	TRBD1	TGCGCCAGCAGCAGGGGACAGCCAGCTGAAAAACTGTTTTTT	CASSRGQPAEKLFF
TRBJ2-7	TRBV7-2	-	-	TGTGCCAGCAGCTTGTCAGGGGACTACGAGCAGTACTTC	CASSLSGDYEQYF
TRBJ2-5	TRBV12-3/TRBV12-4	few	-	TGTGCCAGCAGCCCGACGGAGTACCAAGAGACCCAGTACTTC	CASSPTEYQETQYF
TRBJ2-3	TRBV10-3	-	-	TGTGCCATCAGTCAGGGGGCAGGCGGGGGGGAAGATACGCAGTATTTT	CAISQGAGGGEDTQYF
TRBJ1-1	TRBV5-6	-	-	TGTGCCAGCAGCTTAACCCCGGACACTGAAGCTTTCTTT	CASSLTPDTEAFF
TRBJ1-1	TRBV5-1	-	TRBD1	TGCGCCAGCAGCGTGGGAAGGGGGCTAGGCACTGAAGCTTTCTTT	CASSVGRGLGTEAFF
TRBJ2-1	TRBV6-2/TRBV6-3	few	-	TGTGCCATTCGGGCGGGGGCTCCCAGCTACAATGAGCAGTTCTTC	CAIRAGAPSYNEQFF